Following are 23 T cell receptor beta chains from one sample sequenced in a study of blood T cell repertoires in COVID-19. The repertoire was sequenced with immunoSEQ multiplex PCR; TCRdb's copy has only in-frame clones and lacks some. Of around 220,000 clones listed, more than 85% are singletons. Sequenced material: peripheral blood. The receptors here all came from a woman aged 45 to 65 with COVID-19, enrolled during active disease.

This clone was recorded only once. This chain uses TRBV28 with TRBJ1-1, with a tentative D call TRBD1 (6 bases). Trimming left V 7 bases short and J 5 bases short, with 23 bases between. The CDR3 has 16 amino acids. CDR1 and CDR2 from the germline V gene are MDHEN and SYDVKM. CDR3 bases: TGTGCCAGCATCGATCGCGGGCCAGGGGTTCGTACTGAAGCTTTCTTT. This codes for CASIDRGPGVRTEAFF.

This clone was seen a single time. The chain employs TRBV3-1 (or the pseudogene TRBV3-2) and TRBJ2-7; D possibly corresponds to TRBD1 (6 bases). Trimming removed 4 bases at V and 2 bases at J, with 12 bases between. This CDR3 has 14 residues. Germline CDR1 LGHDT, CDR2 YNNKEL (reference sequence). The CDR3 coding sequence is TGTGCCAGCAGCCGGTCCAGGGGAACCTACGAGCAGTACTTC. Amino acids: CASSRSRGTYEQYF.

This chain connects TRBV19 to TRBJ1-1; maybe TRBD1 (6 bases). Trimming stripped 5 bases from V and 5 bases from J, with 12 bases between. CDR3 length: 13 residues. Per germline, CDR1 LNHDA and CDR2 SQIVND (reference sequence). The CDR3, as DNA: TGTGCCAGTAGTGGGACATCGATAACTGAAGCTTTCTTT. It codes for CASSGTSITEAFF.

This clone is a singleton in its sample. This sequence joins TRBV5-5 and TRBJ2-7, with 9 nucleotides matching TRBD1. The CDR3 is 16 residues long. The germline CDR1 and CDR2 sequences are SGHKS and YYEKEE (reference sequence). This chain's CDR3 is CASSRSMEEGQGYLHV. The CDR3 DNA follows: TGTGCCAGCAGCCGCTCTATGGAGGAGGGACAGGGCTATTTGCACGTC.

The chain couples TRBV6-6 to TRBJ1-3; TRBD1 might be the D (6 bases). The length of the CDR3 is 17 residues. Germline-derived CDR1 and CDR2 are MNHNY and SVGAGI (reference sequence). Between the trimmed V and J ends, which lost 5 bases and 0 bases, there was a span of 17 bases. Written as DNA, the CDR3 is TGTGCCAGCAGTCTACAGGGTAACCCTTTCTCTGGAAACACCATATATTTT. This sequence encodes CASSLQGNPFSGNTIYF.

The chain joins TRBV30 to TRBJ2-3, with 7 positions matching TRBD2. Trimming cost V 5 bases and J 14 bases; bases outside gene matches: 10. Germline CDR1 reads GTSNPN; CDR2 reads SVGIG (reference sequence). CDR3 size: 11 residues. CDR3 DNA: TGTGCCTGGGGCTGGGGAGGGGTACGGTATTTT. This sequence encodes CAWGWGGVRYF.

The chain carries TRBV9 and TRBJ1-2, with D unclear. V shed 0 bases and J shed 8 bases, with 14 bases lying between them. The CDR3 is 14 amino acids. The V gene's germline CDR1 is SGDLS and CDR2 YYNGEE. The CDR3 DNA is TGTGCCAGCAGCGTAGGAGGCGGAGGAGAAGGCTACACCTTC. Amino acids: CASSVGGGGEGYTF.

This chain uses TRBV2 with TRBJ2-2; 7 bases fit TRBD2. The V segment lost 1 base and the J segment 1 base; nucleotides outside the gene matches: 6. CDR3 size: 17 residues. Germline V gene lookup returns CDR1 SNHLY and CDR2 FYNNEI. The CDR3 nucleotides are TGTGCCAGCAGTGAAGGGGCGGGGGTCCTGAACACCGGGGAGCTGTTTTTT. It specifies CASSEGAGVLNTGELFF.

V usage is TRBV7-9 and J usage is TRBJ2-2, with a tentative D call TRBD1 (5 bases). This CDR3 comprises 15 residues. V was clipped by 1 base and J by 0 bases, with 6 bases between them. Germline CDR1 reads SEHNR; CDR2 reads FQNEAQ (reference sequence). In DNA form, the CDR3 reads TGTGCCAGCAGCTTAGGACAGACGAACACCGGGGAGCTGTTTTTT. Its protein product is CASSLGQTNTGELFF.

V gene TRBV6-5 combines with J gene TRBJ1-6, with D maybe TRBD1 (5 bases). Looked up from germline, CDR1 is MNHEY and CDR2 is SVGAGI. The CDR3 has 13 amino acids. V was trimmed by 5 bases and J by 7 bases, leaving 9 bases between them. The CDR3 loop reads CASSTTANSPLHF. Here the CDR3 DNA reads TGTGCCAGCAGTACGACAGCGAATTCACCCCTCCACTTT.

The V and J genes are TRBV5-1 and TRBJ1-4, with no clear D. There are 16 residues in the CDR3. Germline V gives CDR1 SGHRS, CDR2 YFSETQ. V shed 3 bases and J shed 7 bases, with 19 bases lying between them. CDR3 DNA sequence: TGCGCCAGCAGCTCGGGTGTGGGTGGCGGCGGTGAAAAACTGTTTTTT. This translates into CASSSGVGGGGEKLFF.

V gene TRBV24-1 combines with J gene TRBJ1-4; D remains ambiguous. This CDR3 spans 12 amino acids. V shed 3 bases and J shed 7 bases, with 5 bases lying between them. CDR1 and CDR2 from the germline V gene are KGHDR and SFDVKD. This chain's CDR3 is CATSDPGEKLFF. The CDR3 DNA reads TGTGCCACCAGTGATCCGGGTGAAAAACTGTTTTTT.

This clone was observed once. This chain uses TRBV21-1 with TRBJ1-4; the DNA was not compared with TRBD1, the D call given in the table. TRBV21-1 is reported as a pseudogene. The CDR3 consists of 18 residues. The CDR3 bases are TGTGCCAGCAGCAACGGGCGGGTAGACAGGGGGAAGTCGGAAAAACTGTTTTTT. Encoded protein: CASSNGRVDRGKSEKLFF.

This rearrangement joins TRBV2 to TRBJ2-3; a possible D gene is TRBD2 (5 bases). The CDR3 totals 15 residues. Trimming removed 1 base from V and 0 bases from J, with 8 bases in between. In germline, CDR1 is SNHLY, CDR2 FYNNEI. CDR3 DNA sequence: TGTGCCAGCAGTGAAGAGGACTCTAGCACAGATACGCAGTATTTT. As protein: CASSEEDSSTDTQYF.

This chain links TRBV7-9 with TRBJ1-1; 9 bases fit TRBD1. This CDR3 spans 15 amino acids. Per germline, CDR1 SEHNR and CDR2 FQNEAQ (reference sequence). V was clipped by 4 bases and J by 4 bases; unmatched bases: 7. The CDR3 is CASSSIQGAPTEAFF. In DNA form, the CDR3 reads TGTGCCAGCAGCTCCATACAGGGGGCGCCCACTGAAGCTTTCTTT. Full variable domain (rest looked up from reference TRBV7-9 and TRBJ1-1): DTGVSQNPRHKITKRGQNVTFRCDPISEHNRLYWYRQTLGQGPEFLTYFQNEAQLEKSRLLSDRFSAERPKGSFSTLEIQRTEQGDSAMYLCASSSIQGAPTEAFFGQGTRLTVV.

This chain uses TRBV6-2 or TRBV6-3 with TRBJ2-3; 8 nucleotides agree with TRBD1. CDR3 size: 15 residues. Germline CDR1 MNHEY, CDR2 SVGEGT. After removal of 4 bases from V and 0 bases from J, the junction contained 3 bases not matched to a gene. The CDR3: CASSSDRESTDTQYF. The CDR3 nucleotides are TGTGCCAGCAGTTCGGACAGGGAAAGCACAGATACGCAGTATTTT.

This clone has only one observation. The chain carries TRBV19 and TRBJ2-3; 7 bases map to TRBD1. V shed 5 bases and J 2 bases; nucleotides not matched to a gene: 7. CDR1 LNHDA and CDR2 SQIVND come from the germline V gene (reference sequence). The CDR3 extends over 15 amino acids. The CDR3 loop is CASSFTTGITDTQYF. In DNA form, the CDR3 reads TGTGCCAGTAGTTTCACGACAGGGATCACAGATACGCAGTATTTT.

This clone was seen once. V is TRBV6-1 and J is TRBJ1-5; 8 bases agree with TRBD1. This CDR3 is built from 15 residues. Looked up from germline, CDR1 is MNHNS and CDR2 is SASEGT. The junction had 8 bases not matched to a gene; V was cut back by 3 bases and J by 7 bases. CDR3 region: CASSEGAGGRQPQHF. DNA for the CDR3: TGTGCCAGCAGTGAGGGGGCAGGGGGCAGACAGCCCCAGCATTTT.

The rearrangement uses TRBV11-1 and TRBJ1-6; D remains ambiguous. The CDR3 covers 13 residues. From germline, CDR1 is SGHAT and CDR2 FQDESV (reference sequence). Trimming removed 8 bases at V and 7 bases at J, with 12 bases between. This chain's CDR3 is CASGRISNSPLHF. Here the CDR3 DNA reads TGTGCCAGCGGTAGAATTTCGAATTCACCCCTCCACTTT.

V gene TRBV28 combines with J gene TRBJ2-5, with D perhaps TRBD2 (7 bases). Trimming left V 6 bases short and J 1 base short, with 15 bases between. This CDR3 has 15 amino acids. CDR1 is MDHEN, CDR2 SYDVKM, per germline. This chain's CDR3 is CASRKGGLSQETQYF. For the CDR3, the DNA is TGTGCCAGCAGAAAAGGGGGACTATCCCAAGAGACCCAGTACTTC.

The chain uses TRBV11-3 and TRBJ2-1; TRBD2 aligns across 12 bases. The CDR3 runs 16 residues. Per the germline V gene, CDR1 is SGHNT and CDR2 is YENEEA. Trimming removed 4 bases from V and 9 bases from J; junction bases left unmatched: 10. CDR3 in DNA: TGTGCCAGCAGCTCGATACTAGCGGGGGGCGTCGGTGAGCAGTTCTTC. Protein sequence: CASSSILAGGVGEQFF. Based on the CDR3 plus reference TRBV11-3 and TRBJ2-1, the full variable domain is EAGVVQSPRYKIIEKKQPVAFWCNPISGHNTLYWYLQNLGQGPELLIRYENEEAVDDSQLPKDRFSAERLKGVDSTLKIQPAELGDSAVYLCASSSILAGGVGEQFFGPGTRLTVL.

This clone has just one count. The rearrangement links TRBV7-9 to TRBJ2-3; D might be TRBD1 (5 bases). CDR1 is SEHNR, CDR2 FQNEAQ, per germline (reference sequence). The CDR3 extends over 16 amino acids. With 1 base removed from V and 0 bases from J, the gap between germline ends came to 11 bases. This CDR3 reads CASSLEGLASTDTQYF. The CDR3 bases are TGTGCCAGCAGCTTAGAGGGGTTGGCTAGCACAGATACGCAGTATTTT.

The rearrangement links TRBV10-1 to TRBJ1-1; D unclear. V dropped 4 bases and J dropped 0 bases, with 6 bases sitting between them. The V gene's germline CDR1 is WNHNN and CDR2 SYGVQD (reference sequence). This CDR3 is built from 13 residues. The CDR3 sequence is CASSARVNTEAFF. In nucleotides, the CDR3 is TGCGCCAGCAGTGCGAGAGTGAACACTGAAGCTTTCTTT.